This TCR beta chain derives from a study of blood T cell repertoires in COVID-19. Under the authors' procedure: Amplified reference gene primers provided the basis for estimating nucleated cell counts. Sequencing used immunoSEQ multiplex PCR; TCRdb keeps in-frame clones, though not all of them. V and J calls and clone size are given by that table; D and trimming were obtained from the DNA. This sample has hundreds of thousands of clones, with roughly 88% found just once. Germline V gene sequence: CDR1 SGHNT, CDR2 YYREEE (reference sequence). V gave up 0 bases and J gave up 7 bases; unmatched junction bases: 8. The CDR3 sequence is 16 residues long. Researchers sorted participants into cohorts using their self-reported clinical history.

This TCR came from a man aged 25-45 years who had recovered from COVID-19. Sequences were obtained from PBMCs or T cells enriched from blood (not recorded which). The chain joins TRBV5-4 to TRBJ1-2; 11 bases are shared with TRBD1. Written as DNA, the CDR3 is TGTGCCAGCAGCTTGGCCAGTGGGACAGGGGGTGTTGGCTACACCTTC. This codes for CASSLASGTGGVGYTF.